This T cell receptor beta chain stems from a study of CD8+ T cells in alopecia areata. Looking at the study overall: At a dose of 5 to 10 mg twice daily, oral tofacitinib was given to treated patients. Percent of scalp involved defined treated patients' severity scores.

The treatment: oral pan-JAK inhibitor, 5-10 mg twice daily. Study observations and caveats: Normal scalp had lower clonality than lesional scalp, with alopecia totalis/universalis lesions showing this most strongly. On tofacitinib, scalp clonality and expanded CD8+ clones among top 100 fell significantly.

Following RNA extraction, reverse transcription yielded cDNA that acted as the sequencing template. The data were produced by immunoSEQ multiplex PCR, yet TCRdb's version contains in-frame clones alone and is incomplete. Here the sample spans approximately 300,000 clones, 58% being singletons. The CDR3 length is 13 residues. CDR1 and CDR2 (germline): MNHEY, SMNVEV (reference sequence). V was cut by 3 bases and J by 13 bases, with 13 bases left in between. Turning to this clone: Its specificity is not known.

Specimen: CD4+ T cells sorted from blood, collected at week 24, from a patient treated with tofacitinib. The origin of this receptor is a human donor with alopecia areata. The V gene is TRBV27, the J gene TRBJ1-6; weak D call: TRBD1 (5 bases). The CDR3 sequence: CASSLRDGDPLHF. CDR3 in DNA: TGTGCCAGCAGTTTGAGAGACGGGGACCCCCTCCACTTT.